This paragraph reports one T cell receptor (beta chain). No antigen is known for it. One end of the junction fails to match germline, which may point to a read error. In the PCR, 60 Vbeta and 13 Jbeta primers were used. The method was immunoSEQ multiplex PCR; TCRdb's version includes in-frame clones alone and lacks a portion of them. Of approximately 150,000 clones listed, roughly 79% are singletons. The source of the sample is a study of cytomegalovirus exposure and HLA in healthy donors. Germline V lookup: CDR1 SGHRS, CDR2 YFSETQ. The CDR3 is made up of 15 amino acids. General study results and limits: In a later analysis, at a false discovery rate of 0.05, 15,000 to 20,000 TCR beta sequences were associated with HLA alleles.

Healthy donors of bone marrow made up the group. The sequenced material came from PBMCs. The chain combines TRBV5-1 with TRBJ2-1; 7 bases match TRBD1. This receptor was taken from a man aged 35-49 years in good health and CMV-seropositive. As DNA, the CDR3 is TGCGCCAGCACCTTGGAAGGGACAGATTACAATGAGCAGTTCTTC. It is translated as CASTLEGTDYNEQFF.